This T cell receptor beta chain emerged from a study of regulatory T cells in long-lasting Graves disease (dated by TCRdb to 2020 to 2023). Looking at the study overall: Newly diagnosed Graves' disease patients had taken antithyroid drugs for less than 3 months. Peripheral blood TCR sequencing and RNA sequencing compared persistent Graves' disease patients with newly diagnosed Graves' disease patients. The study was conducted in China and was registered as a clinical trial. A total of about 33 samples were covered by TCR sequencing, comprising roughly 13 persistent and 20 newly diagnosed Graves' disease patients. Overall study outcomes, separate from this receptor: Only peripheral blood was studied, because thyroid tissue, the primary lesion, was inaccessible. Only the TCR beta chain was sequenced and analyzed. Persistent disease showed preferential use of TRBV28, TRBJ1-2 and TRBJ2-5, whereas newly diagnosed disease favored TRBV20-1 and TRBJ2-1. Persistent patients shared more public clonotypes among themselves (2,741) than newly diagnosed patients did (roughly 920). Compared with newly diagnosed patients, patients with persistent Graves' disease had lower TCR Shannon entropy and fewer highly expanded clones, which suggests clonal expansion. As a limitation, the authors acknowledged that the small sample size may reduce accuracy.

Including the terminal cysteine and phenylalanine, the CDR3 comprises 16 residues. This entry keeps only the CDR3 DNA: 48 bases, framed from base 1. CDR1 and CDR2 are drawn from the germline V gene: MGHRA, YSYEKL. V and J lose 4 bases and 3 bases, and a span of 15 bases separates them. The time point tag for this specimen amounts to: newly diagnosed GD, antithyroid drugs for less than 3 months. RNA was extracted from PBMCs in TRIzol for both TCR sequencing and RNA sequencing. The diagnosis of Graves' disease followed American Thyroid Association guidelines. Patients were recruited from an endocrinology department in Xi'an, China. Each patient gave around 9 milliliters of peripheral blood, collected in an EDTA anticoagulant tube. Ficoll Paque Plus density gradient separation was used to isolate PBMCs, and no additional T cell sorting was done. RNA quality was checked with an Agilent 2100 Bioanalyzer and agarose gel, and concentration with a NanoDrop 2000.

Receptor amplification or capture employed multiplex PCR. The sample was run on an Illumina HiSeq 4000. TCR beta libraries were built with iRepertoire HTBI primers and Arm-PCR amplification of CDR3 regions. Before sequencing, the PCR products went through gel purification. The paper's data handling went like this. Gene usage analysis of CDR3 amino acid clonotypes used the 50 to 70 TRBV and 14 to 15 TRBJ segments found across samples. Filtered high-quality paired reads were merged into contigs using COPE and FqMerger. BLAST was used to align contigs to IMGT TRBV, TRBD and TRBJ reference genes, with CDR3 defined following IMGT. Any clonotype with a frequency above 0.1% was counted as a highly expanded clone. Repertoire diversity was measured by Shannon entropy, and V-J evenness by the Gini coefficient. Clonotypes shared by more than one individual were considered public. TCRdb trimmed the raw reads at Q25, called clones with MiXCR and kept productive beta chains. Identical CDR3 proteins give one entry, which carries the most common genes and DNA. The V and J calls were not made by the authors but by TCRdb's processing. The sample yields 550,000 to 700,000 distinct CDR3 sequences; 15% to 20% were counted once. The ten top clones hold approximately 12% of the sample.

Comment on this clonotype: The antigen it binds to is not known. Base qualities were left out, and no much larger clone turns up one base away.

The same sample was also studied in work on T cells in Graves' hyperthyroidism and ophthalmopathy. As described in the second report: Stable Graves' hyperthyroidism was defined as the absence of progression to ophthalmopathy over 18 months of follow-up. Hyperthyroidism patients were newly diagnosed, with disease duration under 2 months, and aged 18 to 65 years. Any patient with an uncontrolled infection, another autoimmune disease, pregnancy or lactation was excluded. Clinical symptoms, serum thyroxine and TRAb, thyroid ultrasound, and orbital computed tomography formed the basis for the diagnoses. For the first round of RT-PCR on the TCR CDR3, the HTBI primer set was used together with the Qiagen OneStep RT-PCR kit. Most expanded thyroid clonotypes (frequency above 0.001) were also detected in blood, suggesting blood repertoires may reflect thyroid immune responses. A 13 V-J signature model separated ophthalmopathy from stable hyperthyroidism, with about 88% sensitivity and 81.08% specificity in cross-validation and 80%/75% in testing. In validation, the model predicted progression to ophthalmopathy a median of approximately 6.3 months before onset, with approximately 68% sensitivity and 72.22% specificity. A discovery cohort of about 95 patients, roughly 45 with Graves' ophthalmopathy and 57 with stable Graves' hyperthyroidism, was used to find distinguishing TCR V-J signatures. Prospective prediction of ophthalmopathy was tested in an independent validation cohort consisting of 18 to 20 hyperthyroidism patients and approximately 16 patients who later progressed to ophthalmopathy. The approximately 100 discovery patients were randomly divided into training and test sets at a 7:3 ratio. The study also compared thyroid tissue and blood T-cell repertoires from several Graves' hyperthyroidism patients. After blood sampling, hyperthyroidism patients were treated with methimazole at a starting dose of 30 mg daily, and ophthalmopathy patients were treated with high-dose intravenous methylprednisolone. A second multiplex PCR round built the libraries, followed by size selection and purification. Paired-end sequencing of the libraries was performed with 100 bp reads on an Illumina HiSeq2000. SOAPnuke was used to process the raw data, with reads discarded if the reads contained adapters or uncalled bases, had a mean Phred below 15, or lacked an exact constant-primer or identifier match. COPE v1.2.5 was used to merge high-quality paired reads, and clonotypes were defined as unique nucleotide sequences. MiTCR v1.1 was used to align the clonotypes against IMGT TRBV, TRBD and TRBJ reference segments. Only V-J combinations with frequency above 0.0001, covering roughly 99% of repertoires, were analysed. A TCS score was defined as the ratio of F50 (clonal expansion) to E x V (chaos), with BLOSUM62-based TCRdist applied between CDR3 peptides within each V-J. Welch's t-statistics and random forest reduced 514 V-J features to 13, which were used in a naive Bayes classifier (R e1071). No statistical method was used to set the sample size in advance, and investigators knew the group allocation. TCR Vbeta CDR3 sequencing of 140 or so peripheral blood samples (roughly 43 ophthalmopathy, under 80 hyperthyroidism and some 17 progressor patients) is reported in the paper.

Sample: peripheral blood mononuclear cells (PBMCs), taken at new diagnosis, from a patient treated with antithyroid drugs. The clonotype originates from a man between 18 and 35 years old with Graves disease. Donor details come from another sample of the same person, matched by shared clones. The chain is made from TRBV4-1 and TRBJ2-2; tentative D gene TRBD1, with 6 bases matching. The CDR3 region: CASSPRPQGDTGELFF. The nucleotide sequence reads as follows: TGCGCCAGCAGCCCGAGACCACAGGGAGACACCGGGGAGCTGTTTTTT.